A single sample gave rise to the 4 T cell receptor beta chains below, sequenced in a study. TCRdb re-derived calls from the 5' RACE reads in MiXCR, one entry per CDR3 protein. Of about 200 distinct CDR3 sequences listed, approximately 94% were seen once; the top ten hold approximately 11%. Sequencing was carried out using naive CD4+ T cells sorted from blood. Subset defined: naive CD4+ T cells, CD4+CD45RA+CD25-. Receptors originate from a female donor with breast cancer.

Comments on this clonotype: A library prepared for alpha chains yielded this beta chain as an off-target read; its size is of little meaning. The chain is built from TRBV6-6 and TRBJ1-6; no firm D call. Germline-derived CDR1 and CDR2 are MNHNY and SVGAGI (reference sequence). The ends were cut back, 2 bases at V and 5 bases at J, with 13 bases in the middle. The CDR3 extends over 16 amino acids. The DNA for the CDR3 is TGTGCCAGCAGTTACCTCTCCGGGAGTGATAATTCACCCCTCCACTTT. Translation: CASSYLSGSDNSPLHF.

As concerns this clonotype: This beta chain is off target for a library built for alpha chains, so its abundance means little. The chain links TRBV11-2 to TRBJ2-5, with D perhaps TRBD2 (5 bases). V was shortened by 2 bases and J by 5 bases, with 18 bases between the two germline ends. This CDR3 contains 16 residues. Germline V CDR1 and CDR2: SGHAT, FQNNGV. CDR3 bases: TGTGCCAGCAGCTTACAATCGGGAACCCAAGGGGAGACCCAGTACTTC. This encodes CASSLQSGTQGETQYF.

A word on this clonotype: Little can be read into the size of this beta chain, an off-target read in a library designed for alpha chains. CDR3 sequence: CASRSRTGISYNSPLHF. CDR3 coding DNA: TGTGCAAGTCGCTCCAGGACAGGGATTTCCTATAATTCACCCCTCCACTTT. This chain joins TRBV12-2 and TRBJ1-6; TRBD1, as called in the table, went unchecked against the DNA. TRBV12-2 is a documented pseudogene. This CDR3 spans 17 amino acids.

Notes on this clonotype: Since it is a stray read in a library aimed at alpha chains, this beta chain has a size that is not meaningful. The CDR3 sequence: CASSSTGTLGEPQHF. The CDR3, as DNA: TGTGCCAGCAGTTCGACAGGGACGTTAGGTGAGCCCCAGCATTTT. The V and J genes are TRBV12-3 or TRBV12-4 and TRBJ1-5, with 7 bases that match TRBD1. V dropped 4 bases and J dropped 8; count of bases not matched to a gene: 11. The CDR3 extends over 15 amino acids.